The present T cell receptor (beta chain) was sequenced within a study of TIL therapy for anti-PD-1-resistant metastatic lung cancer. Across the whole study: Tumor harvest preceded PD-1/PD-L1 blockade, followed by nivolumab treatment. Most patients had lung adenocarcinoma. General study results and limits: Treatment-naive, never-smoker and oncogene-addicted patients were overrepresented in this highly selected cohort.

Time point described: pre-treatment sample, taken before nivolumab and TIL therapy. The CDR3 runs to 11 residues. Germline CDR1 and CDR2: DFQATT and SNEGSKA (reference sequence). Trimming pared 6 bases from V and 5 bases from J, leaving 10 bases between. This was the immunoSEQ v3 assay. Survey-level samples got approximately 2.1 million read pairs; deep-level samples got roughly 4.5-6.5 million. Sequencing used immunoSEQ multiplex PCR; TCRdb keeps in-frame clones, though not all of them. The sample has about 59,000 clones, more than 60% seen once; the top ten hold 1.8%. Concerning this clone: No antigen is known for it.

V is TRBV20-1 and J is TRBJ2-5; D unresolved. This sample comprised blood, obtained at baseline. The TCR originated in a person aged 25 to 79 with non-small cell lung cancer. CDR3 region: CSAAVWETQYF. CDR3 DNA sequence: TGCAGTGCGGCTGTTTGGGAGACCCAGTACTTC.